A single sample gave rise to the 14 T cell receptor beta chains below, sequenced in a study of T cells after posttransplantation cyclophosphamide. Treatment was busulfan-fludarabine conditioning, a marrow graft, and cyclophosphamide on days +3 and +4. This table comes from immunoSEQ multiplex PCR, and its TCRdb copy is limited to in-frame clones, with some not included. In the table there are approximately 16,000 clones, 77% of which are singletons. Here the sequenced sample was CD8+ T cells sorted from PBMCs, taken 1,700 to 2,000 days after a stem cell transplant with posttransplant cyclophosphamide. The origin of the receptors is a female patient in her forties or fifties who received an allogeneic stem cell transplant from a related donor, was CMV-positive, and had no GVHD. Some T cells may have come from the graft donor.

V usage is TRBV11-2 and J usage is TRBJ1-6, with TRBD1 matching over 11 bases. There are 17 residues in the CDR3. The trim removed 5 bases at V and 7 bases at J, leaving 10 bases unmatched. CDR1 SGHAT and CDR2 FQNNGV come from the germline V gene. CDR3 protein: CASSHYLGTGGNSPLHF. The CDR3 DNA follows: TGTGCCAGCAGCCATTACCTTGGGACAGGGGGAAATTCACCCCTCCACTTT.

This chain joins TRBV9 and TRBJ1-4; D might be TRBD1 (5 bases). V lost 0 bases and J lost 4, with 10 bases in between. The CDR3 runs 15 residues. Per the germline V gene, CDR1 is SGDLS and CDR2 is YYNGEE. The CDR3 DNA reads as TGTGCCAGCAGCGTAGAGGACATGGGTAATGAAAAACTGTTTTTT. Translating gives CASSVEDMGNEKLFF.

The DNA of the CDR3 is TGTGCCAGCAGTTGGGACACAAATTCACCCCTCCACTTT. As protein: CASSWDTNSPLHF. This chain uses TRBV6-6 with TRBJ1-6, with D possibly matching TRBD1 (6 bases). The germline V and J ends were trimmed by 4 bases and 7 bases, with 8 bases remaining between them. Germline values: CDR1 MNHNY, CDR2 SVGAGI (reference sequence). The CDR3 contains 13 residues.

The CDR3, as DNA: TGTGCCAGCAGCGCGGACAGGGAGTATGGAAACACCATATATTTT. As protein: CASSADREYGNTIYF. The rearrangement uses TRBV9 and TRBJ1-3, with 8 bases identical to TRBD1. The CDR3 is 15 residues long. Germline values: CDR1 SGDLS, CDR2 YYNGEE. The V segment lost 3 bases and the J segment 3 bases; nucleotides outside the gene matches: 5.

The chain joins TRBV9 to TRBJ2-5; TRBD2 might be the D (5 bases). The CDR3 is 15 residues long. V dropped 3 bases and J dropped 2 bases, with 14 bases sitting between them. Germline CDR1 and CDR2: SGDLS and YYNGEE. CDR3 in DNA: TGTGCCAGCAGCGCCGGAGGAGCAGCACAAGAGACCCAGTACTTC. It encodes CASSAGGAAQETQYF. Based on the CDR3 plus reference TRBV9 and TRBJ2-5, the full variable domain is DSGVTQTPKHLITATGQRVTLRCSPRSGDLSVYWYQQSLDQGLQFLIQYYNGEERAKGNILERFSAQQFPDLHSELNLSSLELGDSALYFCASSAGGAAQETQYFGPGTRLLVL.

The V and J genes are TRBV2 and TRBJ2-3; 7 positions agree with TRBD1. In germline, CDR1 is SNHLY, CDR2 FYNNEI. The trim removed 7 bases at V and 4 bases at J, leaving 11 bases unmatched. The CDR3 is 15 amino acids. CDR3 sequence: CASTRYRGRADTQYF. CDR3 DNA: TGTGCCAGCACCCGGTACAGGGGACGGGCAGATACGCAGTATTTT.

The CDR3 coding sequence is TGTGCCAGCAGTTTATTCAGGACAGGGAATGAAGCTTTCTTT. It translates to CASSLFRTGNEAFF. J is TRBJ1-1 and V is TRBV28; 8 positions agree with TRBD1. The CDR3 totals 14 residues. The J segment lost 7 bases and the V segment lost 1 base, leaving 5 bases of the junction unmatched. Per the germline V gene, CDR1 is MDHEN and CDR2 is SYDVKM.

The rearrangement links TRBV5-3 to TRBJ2-7; TRBD2 agrees at 9 bases. TRBV5-3 is an open reading frame whose function is uncertain. The CDR3 contains 14 residues. V was clipped by 8 bases and J by 5 bases; unmatched bases: 11. This CDR3 is CASSRGVAGDEQYF. The CDR3 DNA reads TGTGCCAGCAGCCGGGGAGTAGCGGGGGACGAGCAGTACTTC.

This chain joins TRBV19 and TRBJ2-7, with 8 bases identical to TRBD2. Per the germline V gene, CDR1 is LNHDA and CDR2 is SQIVND (reference sequence). J gave up 3 bases and V 3 bases, and 7 bases lay outside the gene matches. The CDR3 extends over 15 amino acids. CDR3 DNA sequence: TGTGCCAGTAGTATGTCGGCGGGGGGCCTCTACGAGCAGTACTTC. Translating it yields CASSMSAGGLYEQYF.

This sequence joins TRBV6-6 and TRBJ1-1; 8 bases align to TRBD1. With 0 bases clipped from V and 4 bases from J, the junction kept 4 bases outside the gene matches. The CDR3 extends over 15 amino acids. Germline values: CDR1 MNHNY, CDR2 SVGAGI (reference sequence). CDR3 amino acids: CASSYSNRGGTEAFF. The DNA of the CDR3 is TGTGCCAGCAGTTACTCGAACAGGGGGGGCACTGAAGCTTTCTTT.

The V call is TRBV11-3, the J call TRBJ1-1; possible D gene TRBD1, 5 bases. CDR1 and CDR2 from the germline V gene are SGHNT and YENEEA. V lost 5 bases and J 4 bases, leaving 8 bases between the germline ends. This CDR3 region has 12 residues. CDR3 residues: CASSAGRTEAFF. CDR3 in DNA: TGTGCCAGCAGCGCGGGGCGCACTGAAGCTTTCTTT.

The chain has TRBV27 and TRBJ1-2; 8 nucleotides align to TRBD1. Germline assignment: CDR1 MNHEY and CDR2 SMNVEV (reference sequence). V lost 2 bases to trimming and J lost 1 base; unmatched junction nucleotides: 3. CDR3 length equals 15 residues. The CDR3, as DNA: TGTGCCAGCAGTTTACAACAGGGGGGTAACTATGGCTACACCTTC. Translating it yields CASSLQQGGNYGYTF.

The chain recombines TRBV6-9 with TRBJ2-7, with a weak D call TRBD1 (6 bases). Trimming took off 5 bases at V and 1 base at J, with 18 bases between the two ends. Germline loops: CDR1 MNHGY, CDR2 SVAAGI. The length of the CDR3 is 16 residues. CDR3 DNA: TGTGCCAGCAGTGAAGCGCTACAGGGATTGTCCTACGAGCAGTACTTC. Encoded protein: CASSEALQGLSYEQYF.

This clone was found once. The chain recombines TRBV18 with TRBJ2-7; no clear D. The CDR3 sequence is 12 residues long. V was shortened by 4 bases and J by 3 bases, with 7 bases between the two germline ends. In germline, CDR1 is KGHSH, CDR2 LQKENI. CDR3 region: CASSLYSYEQYF. In DNA form, the CDR3 reads TGTGCCAGCTCACTTTACAGCTACGAGCAGTACTTC.